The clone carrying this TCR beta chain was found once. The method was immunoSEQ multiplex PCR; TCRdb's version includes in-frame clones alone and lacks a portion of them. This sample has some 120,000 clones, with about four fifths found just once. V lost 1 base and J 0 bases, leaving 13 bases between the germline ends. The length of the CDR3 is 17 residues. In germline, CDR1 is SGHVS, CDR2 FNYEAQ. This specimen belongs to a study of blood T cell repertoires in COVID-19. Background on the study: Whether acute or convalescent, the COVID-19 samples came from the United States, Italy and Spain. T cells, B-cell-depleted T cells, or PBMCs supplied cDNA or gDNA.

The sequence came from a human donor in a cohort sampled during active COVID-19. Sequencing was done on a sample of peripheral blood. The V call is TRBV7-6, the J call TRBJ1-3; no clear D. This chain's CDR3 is CASSLGLRGASGNTIYF. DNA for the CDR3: TGTGCCAGCAGCTTAGGTCTCAGAGGAGCCTCTGGAAACACCATATATTTT.